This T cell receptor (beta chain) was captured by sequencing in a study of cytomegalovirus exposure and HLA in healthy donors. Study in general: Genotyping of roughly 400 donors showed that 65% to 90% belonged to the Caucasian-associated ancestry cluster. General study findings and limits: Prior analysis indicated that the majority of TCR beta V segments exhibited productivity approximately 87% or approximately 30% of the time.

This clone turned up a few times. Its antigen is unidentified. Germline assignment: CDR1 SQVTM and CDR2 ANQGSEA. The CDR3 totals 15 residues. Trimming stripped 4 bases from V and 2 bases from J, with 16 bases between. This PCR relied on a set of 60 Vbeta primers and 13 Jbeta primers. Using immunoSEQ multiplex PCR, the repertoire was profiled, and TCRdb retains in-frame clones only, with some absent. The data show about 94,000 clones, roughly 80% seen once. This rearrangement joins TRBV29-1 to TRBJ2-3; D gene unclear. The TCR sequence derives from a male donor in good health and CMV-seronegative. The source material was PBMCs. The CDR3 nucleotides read TGCAGCGTTGCCGCATATAGATCCCCCACAGATACGCAGTATTTT. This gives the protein CSVAAYRSPTDTQYF.